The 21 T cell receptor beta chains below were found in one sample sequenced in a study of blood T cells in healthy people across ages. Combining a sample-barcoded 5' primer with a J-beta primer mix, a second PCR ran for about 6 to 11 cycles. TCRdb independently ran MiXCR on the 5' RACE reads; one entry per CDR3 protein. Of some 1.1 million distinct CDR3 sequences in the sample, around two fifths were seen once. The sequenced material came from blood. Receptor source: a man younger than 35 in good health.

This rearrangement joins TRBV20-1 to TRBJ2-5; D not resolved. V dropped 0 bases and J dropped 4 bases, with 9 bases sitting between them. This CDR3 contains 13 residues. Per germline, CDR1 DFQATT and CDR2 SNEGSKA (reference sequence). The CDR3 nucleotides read TGCAGTGCTAGAGAGCCCAGAGGAGAGACCCAGTACTTC. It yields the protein CSAREPRGETQYF.

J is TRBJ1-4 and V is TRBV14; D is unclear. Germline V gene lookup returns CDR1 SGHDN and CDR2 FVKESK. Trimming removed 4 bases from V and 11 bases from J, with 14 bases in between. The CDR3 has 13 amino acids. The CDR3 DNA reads TGTGCCAGCAGCCTTGAATGGGGAAGCAAACTGTTTTTT. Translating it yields CASSLEWGSKLFF.

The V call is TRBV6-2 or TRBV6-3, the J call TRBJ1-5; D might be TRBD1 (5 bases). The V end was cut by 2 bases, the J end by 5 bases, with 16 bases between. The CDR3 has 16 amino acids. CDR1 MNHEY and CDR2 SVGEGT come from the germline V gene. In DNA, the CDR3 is TGTGCCAGCAGTTACCGGGGGTATCCTCTGGATCAGCCCCAGCATTTT. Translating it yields CASSYRGYPLDQPQHF.

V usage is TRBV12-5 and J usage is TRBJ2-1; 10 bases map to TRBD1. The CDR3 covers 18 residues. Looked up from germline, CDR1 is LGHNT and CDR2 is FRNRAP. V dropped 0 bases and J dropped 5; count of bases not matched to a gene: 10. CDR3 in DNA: TGTGCTAGTGGTTTGGTAGGTCCGACAGGGGGCAGGGACAATGAGCAGTTCTTC. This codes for CASGLVGPTGGRDNEQFF.

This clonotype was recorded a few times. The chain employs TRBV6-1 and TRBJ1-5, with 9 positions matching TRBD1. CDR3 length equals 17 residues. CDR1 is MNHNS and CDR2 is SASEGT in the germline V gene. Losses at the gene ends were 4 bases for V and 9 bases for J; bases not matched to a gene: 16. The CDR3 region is CASSGNLQGAAVLPQHF. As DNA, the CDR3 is TGTGCCAGCAGTGGGAACTTACAGGGGGCGGCGGTATTGCCCCAGCATTTT.

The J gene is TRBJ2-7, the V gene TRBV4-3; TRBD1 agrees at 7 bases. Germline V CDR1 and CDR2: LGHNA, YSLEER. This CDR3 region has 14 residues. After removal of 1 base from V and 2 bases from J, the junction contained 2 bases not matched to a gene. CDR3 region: CASSQAQGAYEQYF. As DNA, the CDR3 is TGCGCCAGCAGCCAAGCGCAGGGGGCCTACGAGCAGTACTTC.

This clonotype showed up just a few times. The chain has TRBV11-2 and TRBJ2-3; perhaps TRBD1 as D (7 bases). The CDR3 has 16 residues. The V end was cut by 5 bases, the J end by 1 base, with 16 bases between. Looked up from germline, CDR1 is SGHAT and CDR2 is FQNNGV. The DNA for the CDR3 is TGTGCCAGCAGCCCTCCGGAGGGGGCGCGCACAGATACGCAGTATTTT. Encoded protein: CASSPPEGARTDTQYF.

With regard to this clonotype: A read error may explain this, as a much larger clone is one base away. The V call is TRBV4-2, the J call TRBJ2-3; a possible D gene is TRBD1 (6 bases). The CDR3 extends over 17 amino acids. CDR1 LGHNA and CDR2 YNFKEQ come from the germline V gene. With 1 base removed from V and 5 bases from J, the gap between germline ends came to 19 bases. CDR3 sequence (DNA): TGTGCCAGCAGCCAAGTTGCGAGCAGGGGAGTTGGAGATACGCAGTATTTT. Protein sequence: CASSQVASRGVGDTQYF.

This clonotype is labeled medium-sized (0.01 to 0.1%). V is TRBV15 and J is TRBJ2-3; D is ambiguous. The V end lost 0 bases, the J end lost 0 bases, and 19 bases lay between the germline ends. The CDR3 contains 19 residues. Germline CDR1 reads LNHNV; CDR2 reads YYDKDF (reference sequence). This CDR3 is CATSRDLGSGPPSTDTQYF. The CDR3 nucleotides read TGTGCCACCAGCAGAGATCTGGGATCCGGGCCTCCTAGCACAGATACGCAGTATTTT.

In DNA form, the CDR3 reads TGCGCCAGCAGCTTGGGGTGCGGCAGTACTCAAGAGACCCAGTACTTC. Protein: CASSLGCGSTQETQYF. The V and J genes are TRBV5-1 and TRBJ2-5; D uncertain. Trimming shortened V by 0 bases and J by 2 bases, and 14 bases separated the two germline ends. The CDR3 sequence is 16 residues long. The germline V gene has CDR1 SGHRS and CDR2 YFSETQ.

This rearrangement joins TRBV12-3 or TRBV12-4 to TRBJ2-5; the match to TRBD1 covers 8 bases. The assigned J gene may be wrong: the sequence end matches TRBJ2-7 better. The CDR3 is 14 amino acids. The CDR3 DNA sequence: TGTGCCAGCAGTCCCGGACAGGGAGTCTCCGAGCAGTACTTC. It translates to CASSPGQGVSEQYF.

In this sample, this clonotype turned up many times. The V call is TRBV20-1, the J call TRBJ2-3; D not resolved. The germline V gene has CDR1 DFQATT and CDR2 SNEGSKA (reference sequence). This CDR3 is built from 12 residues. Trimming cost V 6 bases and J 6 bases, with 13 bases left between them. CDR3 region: CSAKDPLDTQYF. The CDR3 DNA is TGCAGTGCAAAGGACCCGCTTGATACGCAGTATTTT.

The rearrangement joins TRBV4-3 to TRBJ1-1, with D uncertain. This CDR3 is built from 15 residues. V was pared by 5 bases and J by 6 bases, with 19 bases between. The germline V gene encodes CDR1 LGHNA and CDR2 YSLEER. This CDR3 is CASSKRTGVKAEAFF. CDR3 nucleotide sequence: TGCGCCAGCAGCAAGAGGACGGGTGTGAAAGCTGAAGCTTTCTTT.

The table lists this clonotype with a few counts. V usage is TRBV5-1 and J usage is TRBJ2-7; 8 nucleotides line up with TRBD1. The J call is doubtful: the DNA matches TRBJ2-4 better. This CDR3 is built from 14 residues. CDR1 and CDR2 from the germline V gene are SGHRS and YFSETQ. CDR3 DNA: TGCGCCAGCAGCTCTAGACAGGGGAGTATCATTCAGTACTTC. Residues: CASSSRQGSIIQYF.

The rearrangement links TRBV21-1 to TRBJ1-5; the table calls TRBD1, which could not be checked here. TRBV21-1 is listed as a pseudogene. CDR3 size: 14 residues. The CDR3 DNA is TGTGCCAGCAGCGCAAACAGGGTCGCCCAGCCCCAGCATTTT. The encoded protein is CASSANRVAQPQHF.

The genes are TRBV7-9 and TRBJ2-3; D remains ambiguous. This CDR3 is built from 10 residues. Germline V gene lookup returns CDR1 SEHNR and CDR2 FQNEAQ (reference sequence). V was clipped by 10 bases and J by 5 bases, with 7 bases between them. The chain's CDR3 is CATSKDTQYF. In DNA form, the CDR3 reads TGTGCCACCTCTAAAGATACGCAGTATTTT.

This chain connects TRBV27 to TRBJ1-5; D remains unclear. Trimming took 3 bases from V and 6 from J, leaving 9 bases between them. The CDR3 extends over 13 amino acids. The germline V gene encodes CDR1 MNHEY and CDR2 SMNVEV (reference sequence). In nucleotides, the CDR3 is TGTGCCAGCAGTTTGATGTCCTCTCAGCCCCAGCATTTT. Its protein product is CASSLMSSQPQHF.

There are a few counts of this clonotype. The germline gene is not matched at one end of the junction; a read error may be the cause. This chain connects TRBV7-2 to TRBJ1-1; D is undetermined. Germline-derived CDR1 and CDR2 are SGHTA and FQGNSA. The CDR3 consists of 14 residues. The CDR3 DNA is TGCGCCAGCAGCCACGGACGGGGGAACACTGAAGCTTTCTTT. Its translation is CASSHGRGNTEAFF.

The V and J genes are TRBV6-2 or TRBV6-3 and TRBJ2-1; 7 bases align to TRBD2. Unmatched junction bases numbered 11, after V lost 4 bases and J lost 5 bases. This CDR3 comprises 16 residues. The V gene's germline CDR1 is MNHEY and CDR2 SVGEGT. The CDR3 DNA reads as TGTGCCAGCAGTTGGGGGGGGATGGGAATAGACAATGAGCAGTTCTTC. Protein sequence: CASSWGGMGIDNEQFF.

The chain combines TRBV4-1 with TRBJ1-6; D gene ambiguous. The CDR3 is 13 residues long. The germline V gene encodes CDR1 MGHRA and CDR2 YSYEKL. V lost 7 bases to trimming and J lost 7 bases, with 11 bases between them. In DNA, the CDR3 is TGCGCCAGCAAATACAGAAACAATTCACCCCTCCACTTT. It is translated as CASKYRNNSPLHF.

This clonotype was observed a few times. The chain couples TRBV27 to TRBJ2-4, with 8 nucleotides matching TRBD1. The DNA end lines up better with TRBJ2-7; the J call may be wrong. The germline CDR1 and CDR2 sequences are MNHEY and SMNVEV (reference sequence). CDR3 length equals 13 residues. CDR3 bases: TGTGCCAGCAGTCATGGACAGGGCTACGAGCAGTACTTC. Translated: CASSHGQGYEQYF.